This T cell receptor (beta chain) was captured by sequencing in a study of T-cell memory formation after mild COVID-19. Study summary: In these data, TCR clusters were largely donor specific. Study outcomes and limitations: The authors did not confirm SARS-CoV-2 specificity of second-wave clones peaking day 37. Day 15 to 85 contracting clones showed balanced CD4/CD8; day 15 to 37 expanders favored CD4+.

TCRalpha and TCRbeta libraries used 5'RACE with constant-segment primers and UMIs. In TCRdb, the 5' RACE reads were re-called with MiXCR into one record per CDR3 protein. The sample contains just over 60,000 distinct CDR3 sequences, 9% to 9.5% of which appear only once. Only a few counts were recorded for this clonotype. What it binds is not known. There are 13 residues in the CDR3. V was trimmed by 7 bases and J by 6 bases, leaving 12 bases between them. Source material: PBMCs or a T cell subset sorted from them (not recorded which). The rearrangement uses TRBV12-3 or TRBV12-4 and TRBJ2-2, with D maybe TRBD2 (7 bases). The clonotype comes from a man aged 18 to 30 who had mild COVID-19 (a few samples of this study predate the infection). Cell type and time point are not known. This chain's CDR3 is CASNVGGPGELFF. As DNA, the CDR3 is TGTGCCAGCAACGTCGGGGGGCCCGGGGAGCTGTTTTTT.